This paragraph reports one TCR beta chain. Its binding antigen is unknown. Base-call qualities are not available, and no considerably larger clone is one nucleotide away. The sample is drawn from a study of T cell responses to AZD1222 COVID-19 vaccine (dated by TCRdb to the early 2020s). Regarding the complete study: A total of more than 230 trial participants underwent TCR sequencing, of whom approximately 210 received two doses of AZD1222 and some 26 received two doses of the MenACWY control vaccine. Enrollment into the trials was organized by age into subgroups of 18-55, 56-69 and 70-plus years, and those subgroups contained about 160, 30 and 59 TCR-sequenced participants, respectively.

Clipping removes 5 bases from V and 4 bases from J, with 9 as the unmatched junction base count. CDR1 and CDR2, looked up from the germline V gene, are SGHVS and FQNEAQ. The CDR3 sequence holds 16 residues, the cysteine and phenylalanine included. Only the CDR3 DNA is retained, 48 bases long and in frame from the first base. Broader findings and caveats from the paper: Because no day 14 peak-response samples were available, repertoires were characterized only after the peak T cell response. The whole spike protein was spanned by vaccine-associated CD4 TCRs, and dominant responses were seen in regions 160-218 and 743-854. Conclusions about previously exposed vaccinees were limited because only a handful of AZD1222 recipients were SARS-CoV-2 seropositive at baseline. Reportedly, close to half of the unique spike-specific TCRs recognized epitopes lying outside the regions that are mutated in the B.1.351 and B.1.1.7 variants. The 56-69-year group was small, and its depth increase did not reach significance, likely because of low power. After two AZD1222 doses, spike-specific TCR breadth and depth were significantly higher than at day 0 and than in MenACWY recipients. Participants were mostly white British and included more females than males, and it was suggested by the authors that clonal diversity may have been underestimated.

The time point label on this specimen signifies: about 28 days (+/-7) after the second vaccine dose. AZD1222 recipients with second doses at about 4 weeks or about 12 weeks were pooled, because spike-specific TCR depth and breadth did not differ between schedules. The vaccinee samples were drawn from two UK trials, COV001 and COV002, one of which was a single-blind randomized controlled phase 2/3 trial testing AZD1222 (ChAdOx1 nCoV-19) in healthy adults. For TCRbeta chain sequencing, PBMC samples from trial participants were taken at day 0 and at day 28 after the second dose. The CDR3 regions of human TCRbeta chains were analyzed by immunosequencing. Concerning the study's data processing: TCRs in the repertoires were matched against a reference library of SARS-CoV-2-specific TCRs that had been generated with the MIRA antigen-specificity platform. Breadth was defined as the fraction of unique TCRs that were SARS-CoV-2-associated, and depth was defined as the fraction of total T cells that were SARS-CoV-2-associated. Using the MIRA data, each spike-specific TCR was assigned both to the spike region to which the TCR was reactive and to a CD4 or CD8 class. Log10-transformed breadth and depth values were compared by one-way ANOVA with Sidak's multiple comparisons tests. In TCRdb, the immuneACCESS table is reduced to in-frame sequences with V and J assigned. These tables do not hold every clone; where another copy was compared, an unresolved V gene accounts for under half, and the others remain unexplained. That table furnishes V, J and clone size, whereas the DNA furnished D and trimming. The table for this sample lists fewer than 150,000 clones; roughly 93% of them were counted only once. 9.3% of the sample belongs to the ten largest clones.

Recombination connected TRBV7-8 to TRBJ2-2, with 8 junctional bases fitting TRBD2. The receptor comes from an adult who received the AZD1222 COVID-19 vaccine. Sample: peripheral blood, taken 28 days after the second AZD1222 dose. The encoded CDR3 is CASSPAGGLGTGELFF. The nucleotide sequence reads as follows: TGTGCCAGCAGCCCGGCGGGGGGACTTGGCACCGGGGAGCTGTTTTTT.